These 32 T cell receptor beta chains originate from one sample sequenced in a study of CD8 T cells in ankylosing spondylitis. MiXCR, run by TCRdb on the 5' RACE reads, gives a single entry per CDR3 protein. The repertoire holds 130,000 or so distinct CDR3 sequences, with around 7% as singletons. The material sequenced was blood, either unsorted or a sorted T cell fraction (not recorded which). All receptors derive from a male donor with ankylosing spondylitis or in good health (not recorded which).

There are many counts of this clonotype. The CDR3: CASSLVEVAEAFF. The CDR3 DNA follows: TGTGCCAGCAGCTTGGTGGAGGTTGCTGAAGCTTTCTTT. This rearrangement joins TRBV5-6 to TRBJ1-1; D gene ambiguous. The CDR3 is 13 residues long. Looked up from germline, CDR1 is SGHDT and CDR2 is YYEEEE. V was shortened by 0 bases and J by 6 bases, with 9 bases between the two germline ends.

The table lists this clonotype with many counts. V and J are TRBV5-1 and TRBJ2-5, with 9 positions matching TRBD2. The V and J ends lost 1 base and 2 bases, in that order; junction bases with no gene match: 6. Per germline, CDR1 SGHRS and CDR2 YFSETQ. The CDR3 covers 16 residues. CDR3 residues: CASSLQFLAGQETQYF. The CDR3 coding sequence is TGCGCCAGCAGCTTGCAATTCCTAGCGGGGCAAGAGACCCAGTACTTC. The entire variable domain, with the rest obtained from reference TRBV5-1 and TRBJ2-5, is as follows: KAGVTQTPRYLIKTRGQQVTLSCSPISGHRSVSWYQQTPGQGLQFLFEYFSETQRNKGNFPGRFSGRQFSNSRSEMNVSTLELGDSALYLCASSLQFLAGQETQYFGPGTRLLVL.

In DNA form, the CDR3 reads TGCAGTGCTAGACCTGGACAGGGGGCTAATCAGCCCCAGCATTTT. This codes for CSARPGQGANQPQHF. This chain connects TRBV20-1 to TRBJ1-5, with 11 bases aligning to TRBD1. CDR1 DFQATT and CDR2 SNEGSKA come from the germline V gene (reference sequence). V shed 2 bases, J shed 4 bases, and the junction held 4 bases outside the gene matches. The CDR3 spans 15 residues.

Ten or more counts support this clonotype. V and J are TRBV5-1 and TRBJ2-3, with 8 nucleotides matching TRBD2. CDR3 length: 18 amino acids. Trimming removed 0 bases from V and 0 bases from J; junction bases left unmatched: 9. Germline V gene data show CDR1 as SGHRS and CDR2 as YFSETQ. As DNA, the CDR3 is TGCGCCAGCAGCTTGGTATCGAGCGGGGGCATTAGCACAGATACGCAGTATTTT. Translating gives CASSLVSSGGISTDTQYF. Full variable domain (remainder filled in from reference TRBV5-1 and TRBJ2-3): KAGVTQTPRYLIKTRGQQVTLSCSPISGHRSVSWYQQTPGQGLQFLFEYFSETQRNKGNFPGRFSGRQFSNSRSEMNVSTLELGDSALYLCASSLVSSGGISTDTQYFGPGTRLTVL.

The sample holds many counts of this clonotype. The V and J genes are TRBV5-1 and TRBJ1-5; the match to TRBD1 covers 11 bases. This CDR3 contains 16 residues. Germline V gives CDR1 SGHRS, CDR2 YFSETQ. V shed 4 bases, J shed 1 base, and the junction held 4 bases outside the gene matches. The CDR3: CASSPWTGGSNQPQHF. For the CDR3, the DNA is TGCGCCAGCAGCCCCTGGACAGGGGGCAGCAATCAGCCCCAGCATTTT.

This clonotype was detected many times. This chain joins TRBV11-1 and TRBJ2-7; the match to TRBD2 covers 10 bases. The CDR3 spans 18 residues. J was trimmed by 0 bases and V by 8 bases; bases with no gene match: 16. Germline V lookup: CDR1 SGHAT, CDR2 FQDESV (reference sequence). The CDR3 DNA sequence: TGTGCCAGCCGTCTCCGGGGTCCTAGCGGGAGTGACTCCTACGAGCAGTACTTC. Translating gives CASRLRGPSGSDSYEQYF. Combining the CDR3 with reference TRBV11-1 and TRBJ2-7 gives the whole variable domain EAEVAQSPRYKITEKSQAVAFWCDPISGHATLYWYRQILGQGPELLVQFQDESVVDDSQLPKDRFSAERLKGVDSTLKIQPAELGDSAMYLCASRLRGPSGSDSYEQYFGPGTRLTVT.

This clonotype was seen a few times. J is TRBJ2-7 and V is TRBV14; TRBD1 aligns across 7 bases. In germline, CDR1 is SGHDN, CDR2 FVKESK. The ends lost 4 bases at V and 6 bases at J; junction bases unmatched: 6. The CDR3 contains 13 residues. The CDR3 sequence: CASSRDRASEQYF. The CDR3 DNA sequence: TGTGCCAGCAGCCGTGACAGGGCGAGCGAGCAGTACTTC.

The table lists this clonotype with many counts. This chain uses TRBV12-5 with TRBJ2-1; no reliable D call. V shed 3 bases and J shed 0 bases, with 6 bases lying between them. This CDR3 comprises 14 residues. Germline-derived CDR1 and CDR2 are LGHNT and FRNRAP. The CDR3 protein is CASGFENSYNEQFF. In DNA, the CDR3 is TGTGCTAGTGGTTTCGAGAACTCCTACAATGAGCAGTTCTTC. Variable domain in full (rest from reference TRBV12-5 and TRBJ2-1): DARVTQTPRHKVTEMGQEVTMRCQPILGHNTVFWYRQTMMQGLELLAYFRNRAPLDDSGMPKDRFSAEMPDATLATLKIQPSEPRDSAVYFCASGFENSYNEQFFGPGTRLTVL.

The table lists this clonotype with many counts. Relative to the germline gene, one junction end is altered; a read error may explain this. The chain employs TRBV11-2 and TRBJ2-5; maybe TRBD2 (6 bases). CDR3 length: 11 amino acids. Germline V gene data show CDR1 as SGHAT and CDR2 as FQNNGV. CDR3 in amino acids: CASSSGARRDF. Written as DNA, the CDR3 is TGTGCCAGCAGCTCCGGTGCGAGGAGGGATTTC.

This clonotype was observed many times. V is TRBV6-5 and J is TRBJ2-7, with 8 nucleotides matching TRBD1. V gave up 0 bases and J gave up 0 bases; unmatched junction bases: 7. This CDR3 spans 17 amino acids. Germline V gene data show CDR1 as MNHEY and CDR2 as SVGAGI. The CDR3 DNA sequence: TGTGCCAGCAGTTACTCGTTAGGGCAGGGGGCCTCCTACGAGCAGTACTTC. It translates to CASSYSLGQGASYEQYF.

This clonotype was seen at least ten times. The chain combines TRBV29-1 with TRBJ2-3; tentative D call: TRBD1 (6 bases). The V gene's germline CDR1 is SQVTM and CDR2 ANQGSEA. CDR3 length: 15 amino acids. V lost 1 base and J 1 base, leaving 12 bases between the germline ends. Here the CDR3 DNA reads TGCAGCGTTGAAGGGACACAGGGTGGCACAGATACGCAGTATTTT. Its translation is CSVEGTQGGTDTQYF.

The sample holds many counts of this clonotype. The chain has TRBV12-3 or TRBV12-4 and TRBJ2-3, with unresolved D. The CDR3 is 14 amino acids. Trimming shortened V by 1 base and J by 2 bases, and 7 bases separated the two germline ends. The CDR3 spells CASSLVTNTDTQYF. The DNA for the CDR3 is TGTGCCAGCAGTTTAGTAACCAACACAGATACGCAGTATTTT.

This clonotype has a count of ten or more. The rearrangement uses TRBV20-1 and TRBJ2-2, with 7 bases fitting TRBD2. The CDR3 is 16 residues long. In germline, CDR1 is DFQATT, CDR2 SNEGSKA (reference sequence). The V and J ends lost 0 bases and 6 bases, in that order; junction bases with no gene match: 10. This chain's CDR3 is CSARDRIGGGAGELFF. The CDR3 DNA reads TGCAGTGCTAGAGATCGTATAGGTGGGGGGGCCGGGGAGCTGTTTTTT.

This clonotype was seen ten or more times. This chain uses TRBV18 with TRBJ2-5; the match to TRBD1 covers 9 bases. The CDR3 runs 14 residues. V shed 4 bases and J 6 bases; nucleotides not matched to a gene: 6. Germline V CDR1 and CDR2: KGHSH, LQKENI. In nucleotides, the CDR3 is TGTGCCAGCTCACTCCGGGACAGGGTACAGACCCAGTACTTC. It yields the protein CASSLRDRVQTQYF.

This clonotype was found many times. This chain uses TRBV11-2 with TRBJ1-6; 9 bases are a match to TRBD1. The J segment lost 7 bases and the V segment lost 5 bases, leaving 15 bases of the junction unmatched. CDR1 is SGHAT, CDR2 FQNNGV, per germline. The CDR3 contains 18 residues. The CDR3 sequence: CASSPQYPGQGRNSPLHF. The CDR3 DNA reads TGTGCCAGCAGCCCGCAGTACCCAGGACAGGGGAGAAATTCACCCCTCCACTTT.

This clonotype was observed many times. This chain's CDR3 is CASSLPSGYTDTQYF. CDR3 DNA sequence: TGTGCCAGCAGTTTGCCTAGCGGGTACACAGATACGCAGTATTTT. The J gene is TRBJ2-3, the V gene TRBV28; TRBD2 aligns across 8 bases. The germline V gene encodes CDR1 MDHEN and CDR2 SYDVKM. The length of the CDR3 is 15 residues. The J segment lost 2 bases and the V segment lost 3 bases, leaving 4 bases of the junction unmatched. The complete variable domain, with remaining parts taken from reference TRBV28 and TRBJ2-3, reads DVKVTQSSRYLVKRTGEKVFLECVQDMDHENMFWYRQDPGLGLRLIYFSYDVKMKEKGDIPEGYSVSREKKERFSLILESASTNQTSMYLCASSLPSGYTDTQYFGPGTRLTVL.

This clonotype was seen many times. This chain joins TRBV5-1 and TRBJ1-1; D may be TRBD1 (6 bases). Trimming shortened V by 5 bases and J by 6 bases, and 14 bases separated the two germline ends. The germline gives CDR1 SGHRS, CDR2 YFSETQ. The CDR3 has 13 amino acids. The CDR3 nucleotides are TGCGCCAGCAGATACGGGACAACCTCTGAAGCTTTCTTT. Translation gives CASRYGTTSEAFF.

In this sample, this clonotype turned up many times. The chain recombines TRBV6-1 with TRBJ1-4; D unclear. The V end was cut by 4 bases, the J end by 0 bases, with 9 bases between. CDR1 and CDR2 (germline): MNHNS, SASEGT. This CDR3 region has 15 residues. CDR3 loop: CASSAASATNEKLFF. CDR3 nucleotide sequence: TGTGCCAGCAGTGCAGCAAGTGCAACTAATGAAAAACTGTTTTTT.

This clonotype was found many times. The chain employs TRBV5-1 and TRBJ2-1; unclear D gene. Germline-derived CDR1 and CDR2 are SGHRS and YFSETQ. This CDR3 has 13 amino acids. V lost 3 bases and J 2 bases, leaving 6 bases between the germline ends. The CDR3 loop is CASSSMAYNEQFF. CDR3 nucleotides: TGCGCCAGCAGCTCTATGGCCTACAATGAGCAGTTCTTC.

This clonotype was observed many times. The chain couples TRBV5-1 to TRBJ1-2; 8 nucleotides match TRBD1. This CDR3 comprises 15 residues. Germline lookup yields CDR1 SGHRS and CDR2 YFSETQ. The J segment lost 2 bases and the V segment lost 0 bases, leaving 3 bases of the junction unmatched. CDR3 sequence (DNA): TGCGCCAGCAGCTTGGGAGCAGGGGGCAACTATGGCTACACCTTC. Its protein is CASSLGAGGNYGYTF.

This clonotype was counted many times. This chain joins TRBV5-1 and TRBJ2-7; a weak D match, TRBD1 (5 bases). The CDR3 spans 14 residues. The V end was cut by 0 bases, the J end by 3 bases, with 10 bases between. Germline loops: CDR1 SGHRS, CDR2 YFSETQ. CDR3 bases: TGCGCCAGCAGCTTGGCTCAGGGCAACTACGAGCAGTACTTC. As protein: CASSLAQGNYEQYF.

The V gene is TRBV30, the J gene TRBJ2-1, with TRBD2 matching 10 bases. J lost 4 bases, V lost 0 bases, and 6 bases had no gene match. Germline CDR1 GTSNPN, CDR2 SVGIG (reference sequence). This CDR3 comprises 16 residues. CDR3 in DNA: TGTGCCTGGAGTGTAAGCGTGACTAGCGGGTACAATGAGCAGTTCTTC. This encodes CAWSVSVTSGYNEQFF.

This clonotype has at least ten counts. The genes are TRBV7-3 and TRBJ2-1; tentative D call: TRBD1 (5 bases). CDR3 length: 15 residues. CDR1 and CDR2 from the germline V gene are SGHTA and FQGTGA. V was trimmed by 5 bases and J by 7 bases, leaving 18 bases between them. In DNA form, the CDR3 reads TGTGCCAGCAGCCAAACAGGAACGATCATTAATGAGCAGTTCTTC. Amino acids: CASSQTGTIINEQFF.

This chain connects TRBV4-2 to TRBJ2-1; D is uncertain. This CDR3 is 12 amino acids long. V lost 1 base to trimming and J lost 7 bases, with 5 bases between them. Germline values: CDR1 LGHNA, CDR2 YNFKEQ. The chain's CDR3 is CASSQVVNEQFF. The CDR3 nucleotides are TGTGCCAGCAGCCAAGTTGTGAATGAGCAGTTCTTC.

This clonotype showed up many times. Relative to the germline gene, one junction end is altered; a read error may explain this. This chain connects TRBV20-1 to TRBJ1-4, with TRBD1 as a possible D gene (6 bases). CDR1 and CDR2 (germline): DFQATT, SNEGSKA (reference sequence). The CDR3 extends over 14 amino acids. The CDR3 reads CSARGLQGGEKLFF. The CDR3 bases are TGCAGTGCGAGAGGGTTACAGGGAGGTGAAAAACTGTTTTTT.

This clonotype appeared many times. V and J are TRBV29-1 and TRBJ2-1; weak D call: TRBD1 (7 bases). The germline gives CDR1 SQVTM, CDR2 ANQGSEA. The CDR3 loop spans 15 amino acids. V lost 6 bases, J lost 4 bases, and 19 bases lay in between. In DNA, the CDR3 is TGCAGCGTCTTCGGGGACAGTGGGGGGTACAATGAGCAGTTCTTC. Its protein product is CSVFGDSGGYNEQFF.

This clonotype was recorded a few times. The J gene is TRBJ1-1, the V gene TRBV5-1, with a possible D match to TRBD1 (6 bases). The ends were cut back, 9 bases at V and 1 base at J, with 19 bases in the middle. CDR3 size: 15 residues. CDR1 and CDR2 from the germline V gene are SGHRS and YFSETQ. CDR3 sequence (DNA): TGCGCCACTTCGGATTACCGGGGGGCGAACACTGAAGCTTTCTTT. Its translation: CATSDYRGANTEAFF.

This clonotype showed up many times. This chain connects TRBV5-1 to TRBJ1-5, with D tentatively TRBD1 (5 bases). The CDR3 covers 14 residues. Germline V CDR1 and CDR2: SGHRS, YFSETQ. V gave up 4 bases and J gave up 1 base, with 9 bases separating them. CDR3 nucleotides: TGCGCCAGCAGCCCAGGGTTGAGCAATCAGCCCCAGCATTTT. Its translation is CASSPGLSNQPQHF.

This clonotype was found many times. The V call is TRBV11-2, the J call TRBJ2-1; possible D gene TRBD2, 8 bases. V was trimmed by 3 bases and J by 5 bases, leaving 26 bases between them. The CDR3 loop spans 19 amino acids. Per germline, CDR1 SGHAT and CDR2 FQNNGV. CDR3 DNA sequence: TGTGCCAGCAGCTTCGGGACAGATAGTCGGGAGGGCCCCGACAATGAGCAGTTCTTC. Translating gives CASSFGTDSREGPDNEQFF.

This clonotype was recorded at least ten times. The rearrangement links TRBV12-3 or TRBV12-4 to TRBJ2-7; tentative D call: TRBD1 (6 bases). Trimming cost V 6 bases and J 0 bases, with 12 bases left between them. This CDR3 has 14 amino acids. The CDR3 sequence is CASSSDRSSYEQYF. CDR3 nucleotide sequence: TGTGCCAGCAGCTCAGACAGGAGCTCCTACGAGCAGTACTTC.

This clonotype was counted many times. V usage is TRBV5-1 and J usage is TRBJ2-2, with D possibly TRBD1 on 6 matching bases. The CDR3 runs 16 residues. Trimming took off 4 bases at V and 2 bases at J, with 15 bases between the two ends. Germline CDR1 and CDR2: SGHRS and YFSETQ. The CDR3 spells CASSPMGTINTGELFF. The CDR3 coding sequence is TGCGCCAGCAGCCCTATGGGGACAATCAACACCGGGGAGCTGTTTTTT.

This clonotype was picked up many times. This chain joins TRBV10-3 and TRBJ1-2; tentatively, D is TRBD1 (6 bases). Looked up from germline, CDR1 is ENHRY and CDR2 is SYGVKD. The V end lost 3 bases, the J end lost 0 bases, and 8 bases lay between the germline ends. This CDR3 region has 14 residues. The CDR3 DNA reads TGTGCCATCAGTGAACGGGGGCCTAACTATGGCTACACCTTC. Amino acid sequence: CAISERGPNYGYTF.